What follows are 31 T cell receptor beta chains derived from one specimen sequenced in a study of T cell responses to AZD1222 COVID-19 vaccine. Only in-frame clones appear in the TCRdb table, and some are missing; sequencing was by immunoSEQ multiplex PCR. The table shows 120,000 or so clones, with 80% to 90% occurring only once. The input for sequencing was peripheral blood, taken on day 0 of AZD1222 vaccination. The receptors come from an adult in good health.

The V gene is TRBV19, the J gene TRBJ2-1; 8 bases fit TRBD2. The length of the CDR3 is 16 residues. Trimming removed 6 bases from V and 0 bases from J; junction bases left unmatched: 7. Looked up from germline, CDR1 is LNHDA and CDR2 is SQIVND (reference sequence). The CDR3 DNA is TGTGCCAGTAGGGCCGGGGGGGCTTTCTCCTACAATGAGCAGTTCTTC. It yields the protein CASRAGGAFSYNEQFF. Full variable domain (missing parts from reference TRBV19 and TRBJ2-1): DGGITQSPKYLFRKEGQNVTLSCEQNLNHDAMYWYRQDPGQGLRLIYYSQIVNDFQKGDIAEGYSVSREKKESFPLTVTSAQKNPTAFYLCASRAGGAFSYNEQFFGPGTRLTVL.

This clone was seen once. The gene calls are TRBV7-9 and TRBJ1-1, with unresolved D. Germline CDR1 reads SEHNR; CDR2 reads FQNEAQ (reference sequence). The CDR3 totals 17 residues. Trimming cost V 1 base and J 1 base, with 16 bases left between them. CDR3 DNA: TGTGCCAGCAGCTTAGGATGGTCTAGGGAGAGGAACACTGAAGCTTTCTTT. It yields the protein CASSLGWSRERNTEAFF. The full variable domain, completed using reference TRBV7-9 and TRBJ1-1, is DTGVSQNPRHKITKRGQNVTFRCDPISEHNRLYWYRQTLGQGPEFLTYFQNEAQLEKSRLLSDRFSAERPKGSFSTLEIQRTEQGDSAMYLCASSLGWSRERNTEAFFGQGTRLTVV.

V and J are TRBV6-4 and TRBJ1-4; 7 bases line up with TRBD1. Germline CDR1 reads MRHNA; CDR2 reads SNTAGT. This CDR3 comprises 17 residues. Trimming removed 6 bases from V and 5 bases from J; junction bases left unmatched: 15. The CDR3 DNA reads TGTGCCAGCAGACCCGACAGGGCCAAACTAACCAATGAAAAACTGTTTTTT. It yields the protein CASRPDRAKLTNEKLFF.

The genes are TRBV7-3 and TRBJ2-5, with a weak D call TRBD2 (6 bases). The CDR3 runs 14 residues. Trimming took 0 bases from V and 5 from J, leaving 10 bases between them. CDR1 is SGHTA, CDR2 FQGTGA, per germline. CDR3: CASSLTGGDETQYF. The DNA of the CDR3 is TGTGCCAGCAGCTTAACGGGGGGTGATGAGACCCAGTACTTC.

The count of this clone is one. The chain links TRBV7-9 to TRBJ1-1; TRBD1 agrees at 10 bases. Germline values: CDR1 SEHNR, CDR2 FQNEAQ (reference sequence). CDR3 size: 15 residues. The V gene end was trimmed by 4 bases and the J gene end by 3 bases; junction bases not matched to a gene: 5. The CDR3 coding sequence is TGTGCCAGCAGCTCGGGACAGGGGCTGGACACTGAAGCTTTCTTT. The encoded protein is CASSSGQGLDTEAFF.

V and J are TRBV30 and TRBJ2-3; 9 bases fit TRBD2. The length of the CDR3 is 15 residues. Germline CDR1 and CDR2: GTSNPN and SVGIG (reference sequence). J was trimmed by 0 bases and V by 8 bases; bases with no gene match: 9. The CDR3 loop is CAMAGGVRSTDTQYF. CDR3 DNA sequence: TGTGCCATGGCGGGAGGGGTTCGGAGCACAGATACGCAGTATTTT. The full variable domain, in which reference TRBV30 and TRBJ2-3 provide the parts outside the CDR3, is SQTIHQWPATLVQPVGSPLSLECTVEGTSNPNLYWYRQAAGRGLQLLFYSVGIGQISSEVPQNLSASRPQDRQFILSSKKLLLSDSGFYLCAMAGGVRSTDTQYFGPGTRLTVL.

The chain uses TRBV3-1 (or the pseudogene TRBV3-2) and TRBJ2-5, with a weak D call TRBD1 (5 bases). Per the germline V gene, CDR1 is LGHDT and CDR2 is YNNKEL (reference sequence). There are 16 residues in the CDR3. V was cut by 1 base and J by 4 bases, with 16 bases left in between. The CDR3 loop reads CASSQAQDSPVETQYF. The CDR3, as DNA: TGTGCCAGCAGCCAAGCTCAAGACAGTCCGGTAGAGACCCAGTACTTC.

CDR3 nucleotides: TGTGCCAGCAGCTCAGACTACGAGCAGTACTTC. Protein: CASSSDYEQYF. The chain recombines TRBV28 with TRBJ2-7, with D hard to call. The CDR3 runs 11 residues. V was trimmed by 6 bases and J by 3 bases, leaving 6 bases between them. Germline V gene data show CDR1 as MDHEN and CDR2 as SYDVKM. The whole variable domain, filled in from reference TRBV28 and TRBJ2-7, reads DVKVTQSSRYLVKRTGEKVFLECVQDMDHENMFWYRQDPGLGLRLIYFSYDVKMKEKGDIPEGYSVSREKKERFSLILESASTNQTSMYLCASSSDYEQYFGPGTRLTVT.

The chain has TRBV7-2 and TRBJ1-2, with TRBD1 identical over 9 bases. V dropped 4 bases and J dropped 4; count of bases not matched to a gene: 13. The CDR3 is 17 residues long. Germline loops: CDR1 SGHTA, CDR2 FQGNSA. CDR3 sequence (DNA): TGTGCCAGCAGCTCAACCGGGACAGGGTTATTAATCTATGGCTACACCTTC. Its translation is CASSSTGTGLLIYGYTF.

The chain recombines TRBV2 with TRBJ1-1, with 7 bases fitting TRBD1. The germline CDR1 and CDR2 sequences are SNHLY and FYNNEI. J lost 4 bases, V lost 5 bases, and 7 bases had no gene match. The length of the CDR3 is 14 residues. The CDR3 nucleotides read TGTGCCAGCAGTTCGACAGGGAGAGGCACTGAAGCTTTCTTT. It codes for CASSSTGRGTEAFF.

The chain carries TRBV6-2 or TRBV6-3 and TRBJ2-7, with D unclear. CDR3 size: 14 residues. The germline V and J ends were trimmed by 5 bases and 4 bases, with 15 bases remaining between them. CDR1 is MNHEY, CDR2 SVGEGT, per germline. CDR3 nucleotide sequence: TGTGCCAGCAGTCCCCAATTAAGTGAGTACGAGCAGTACTTC. This translates into CASSPQLSEYEQYF.

CDR3 sequence reads: CASSSAAYEQYF. The DNA of the CDR3 is TGTGCCAGCAGTTCGGCCGCCTACGAGCAGTACTTC. The chain uses TRBV27 and TRBJ2-7; D ambiguous. The CDR3 has 12 amino acids. Germline V gene lookup returns CDR1 MNHEY and CDR2 SMNVEV (reference sequence). Deletions cut 4 bases from V and 2 bases from J, with 6 bases between.

The rearrangement joins TRBV7-2 to TRBJ1-5; D perhaps matches TRBD1 (6 bases). V was pared by 1 base and J by 0 bases, with 13 bases between. Germline values: CDR1 SGHTA, CDR2 FQGNSA. The CDR3 sequence is 17 residues long. CDR3 nucleotide sequence: TGTGCCAGCAGCTTAGGTGGGGGGGCGGCTAGCAATCAGCCCCAGCATTTT. Amino acid sequence: CASSLGGGAASNQPQHF.

CDR3 region: CASKQGLIDQPQHF. CDR3 bases: TGTGCCAGCAAACAGGGTTTGATTGATCAGCCCCAGCATTTT. V usage is TRBV6-5 and J usage is TRBJ1-5, with a possible D match to TRBD1 (6 bases). V lost 7 bases, J lost 5 bases, and 15 bases lay in between. Per the germline V gene, CDR1 is MNHEY and CDR2 is SVGAGI. This CDR3 region has 14 residues.

This chain links TRBV3-1 (or the pseudogene TRBV3-2) with TRBJ1-1; D ambiguous. The ends were cut back, 5 bases at V and 0 bases at J, with 13 bases in the middle. The CDR3 has 15 residues. In germline, CDR1 is LGHDT, CDR2 YNNKEL (reference sequence). The CDR3 coding sequence is TGTGCCAGCAGCTCTCCGGAGTTTATGAACACTGAAGCTTTCTTT. The encoded protein is CASSSPEFMNTEAFF.

The chain couples TRBV7-2 to TRBJ1-4, with a possible D match to TRBD1 (5 bases). The germline gives CDR1 SGHTA, CDR2 FQGNSA. CDR3 length: 15 amino acids. The V end was cut by 1 base, the J end by 5 bases, with 11 bases between. The CDR3 sequence: CASSLGAGWNEKLFF. In DNA form, the CDR3 reads TGTGCCAGCAGCTTAGGGGCAGGGTGGAATGAAAAACTGTTTTTT.

CDR3 residues: CASSLIQPSYGYTF. CDR3 nucleotide sequence: TGTGCCAGCAGCTTAATCCAGCCCTCATATGGCTACACCTTC. The rearrangement uses TRBV7-9 and TRBJ1-2; D is uncertain. The CDR3 sequence is 14 residues long. The germline V and J ends were trimmed by 2 bases and 5 bases, with 12 bases remaining between them. CDR1 and CDR2 from the germline V gene are SEHNR and FQNEAQ (reference sequence).

The rearrangement joins TRBV6-5 to TRBJ2-7, with 7 bases lining up with TRBD2. The CDR3 extends over 13 amino acids. With V trimmed by 5 bases and J by 1 base, 2 bases remained unmatched. Germline assignment: CDR1 MNHEY and CDR2 SVGAGI. The CDR3 coding sequence is TGTGCCAGCAGTCGTAGCGGGTCCTACGAGCAGTACTTC. As protein: CASSRSGSYEQYF.

The rearrangement links TRBV2 to TRBJ2-1, with D perhaps TRBD1 (6 bases). The CDR3 extends over 14 amino acids. Germline loops: CDR1 SNHLY, CDR2 FYNNEI. The V gene lost 5 bases and the J gene lost 5 bases, with 13 bases spanning the gap. CDR3 region: CASSKDRPDNEQFF. In DNA form, the CDR3 reads TGTGCCAGCAGTAAGGACAGACCAGACAATGAGCAGTTCTTC.

This chain links TRBV3-1 (or the pseudogene TRBV3-2) with TRBJ1-3; 9 bases fit TRBD1. The germline CDR1 and CDR2 sequences are LGHDT and YNNKEL (reference sequence). V dropped 4 bases and J dropped 2; count of bases not matched to a gene: 3. The CDR3 is 15 amino acids. CDR3 loop: CASSRTGATGNTIYF. The DNA of the CDR3 is TGTGCCAGCAGCCGGACAGGGGCGACTGGAAACACCATATATTTT.

The sample holds a few counts of this clone. This chain uses TRBV5-6 with TRBJ1-2, with 11 bases identical to TRBD1. J lost 4 bases, V lost 3 bases, and 5 bases had no gene match. The CDR3 sequence is 15 residues long. Germline V gene lookup returns CDR1 SGHDT and CDR2 YYEEEE. In DNA, the CDR3 is TGTGCCAGCAGCTACCCCGGGACAGGGGGCTATGGCTACACCTTC. Translation: CASSYPGTGGYGYTF. Complete variable domain (other parts from reference TRBV5-6 and TRBJ1-2): DAGVTQSPTHLIKTRGQQVTLRCSPKSGHDTVSWYQQALGQGPQFIFQYYEEEERQRGNFPDRFSGHQFPNYSSELNVNALLLGDSALYLCASSYPGTGGYGYTFGSGTRLTVV.

The V gene is TRBV29-1, the J gene TRBJ2-1, with 8 bases matching TRBD2. The CDR3 is made up of 14 amino acids. Trimming took 5 bases from V and 9 from J; bases not matched to a gene: 12. CDR1 is SQVTM, CDR2 ANQGSEA, per germline. This CDR3 reads CSVTFSGIEGEQFF. CDR3 coding DNA: TGCAGCGTTACCTTTAGCGGGATTGAAGGTGAGCAGTTCTTC.

This clone was recorded a few times. The chain joins TRBV7-2 to TRBJ1-2; D uncertain. V gave up 2 bases and J gave up 6 bases, with 19 bases separating them. The germline V gene has CDR1 SGHTA and CDR2 FQGNSA. The CDR3 is 16 residues long. The CDR3 reads CASSLSNRLGSDGYTF. CDR3 nucleotides: TGTGCCAGCAGCTTATCGAACCGATTGGGGTCAGATGGCTACACCTTC.

The rearrangement uses TRBV7-8 and TRBJ1-5, with 7 bases aligning to TRBD1. CDR1 and CDR2 (germline): SGHVS, FQNEAQ. This CDR3 is built from 17 residues. With 4 bases clipped from V and 1 base from J, the junction kept 10 bases outside the gene matches. The CDR3, as DNA: TGTGCCAGCAGCTCACAGGGGCGACTTAAGAGCAATCAGCCCCAGCATTTT. Translated: CASSSQGRLKSNQPQHF.

This clone occurred a few times. The CDR3 region has the DNA TGTGCCAGCAGCAGGACGCGAGACTCCAAAAACATTCAGTACTTC. Translating gives CASSRTRDSKNIQYF. The V gene is TRBV11-2, the J gene TRBJ2-4; D is unresolved. The V gene's germline CDR1 is SGHAT and CDR2 FQNNGV. With 5 bases removed from V and 2 bases from J, the gap between germline ends came to 13 bases. CDR3 length: 15 amino acids.

V usage is TRBV2 and J usage is TRBJ1-1, with a tentative D call TRBD1 (6 bases). The CDR3 extends over 12 amino acids. V shed 3 bases and J shed 8 bases, with 10 bases lying between them. Germline CDR1 and CDR2: SNHLY and FYNNEI. The CDR3 sequence: CASSDRTAEAFF. CDR3 bases: TGTGCCAGCAGTGATCGGACAGCAGAAGCTTTCTTT.

The CDR3 reads CASLGLAGLNEQFF. The CDR3 nucleotides are TGTGCCAGTTTGGGACTAGCGGGATTAAATGAGCAGTTCTTC. This chain joins TRBV27 and TRBJ2-1; 13 nucleotides line up with TRBD2. This CDR3 region has 14 residues. J lost 7 bases, V lost 9 bases, and 6 bases had no gene match. The germline gives CDR1 MNHEY, CDR2 SMNVEV (reference sequence).

This clone was recorded only once. The chain links TRBV2 to TRBJ1-5, with 7 bases identical to TRBD1. Germline values: CDR1 SNHLY, CDR2 FYNNEI. Trimming cost V 7 bases and J 0 bases; bases outside gene matches: 6. The length of the CDR3 is 15 residues. The CDR3 reads CASTKDRNSNQPQHF. The CDR3 DNA reads TGTGCCAGCACCAAGGACAGGAATAGCAATCAGCCCCAGCATTTT.

The chain is built from TRBV6-1 and TRBJ1-2, with D maybe TRBD1 (5 bases). This CDR3 contains 14 residues. Per germline, CDR1 MNHNS and CDR2 SASEGT. V was trimmed by 3 bases and J by 4 bases, leaving 12 bases between them. The CDR3 reads CASSEQGWSYGYTF. The CDR3 DNA reads as TGTGCCAGCAGTGAGCAGGGATGGAGCTATGGCTACACCTTC.

This chain joins TRBV30 and TRBJ2-7; possibly TRBD1 for D (5 bases). The CDR3 loop spans 14 amino acids. V was shortened by 1 base and J by 2 bases, with 12 bases between the two germline ends. The V gene's germline CDR1 is GTSNPN and CDR2 SVGIG (reference sequence). CDR3 amino acids: CAWSEGWRTYEQYF. CDR3 coding DNA: TGTGCCTGGAGTGAGGGGTGGCGGACCTACGAGCAGTACTTC. Full variable domain (remainder filled in from reference TRBV30 and TRBJ2-7): SQTIHQWPATLVQPVGSPLSLECTVEGTSNPNLYWYRQAAGRGLQLLFYSVGIGQISSEVPQNLSASRPQDRQFILSSKKLLLSDSGFYLCAWSEGWRTYEQYFGPGTRLTVT.

The CDR3 DNA reads TGTGCCAGCAGCTTACCCAACGGAAACGAGCAGTACTTC. Residues: CASSLPNGNEQYF. The chain has TRBV7-8 and TRBJ2-7; D gene ambiguous. V gave up 2 bases and J gave up 5 bases, with 10 bases separating them. The CDR3 is made up of 13 amino acids. Germline CDR1 reads SGHVS; CDR2 reads FQNEAQ.